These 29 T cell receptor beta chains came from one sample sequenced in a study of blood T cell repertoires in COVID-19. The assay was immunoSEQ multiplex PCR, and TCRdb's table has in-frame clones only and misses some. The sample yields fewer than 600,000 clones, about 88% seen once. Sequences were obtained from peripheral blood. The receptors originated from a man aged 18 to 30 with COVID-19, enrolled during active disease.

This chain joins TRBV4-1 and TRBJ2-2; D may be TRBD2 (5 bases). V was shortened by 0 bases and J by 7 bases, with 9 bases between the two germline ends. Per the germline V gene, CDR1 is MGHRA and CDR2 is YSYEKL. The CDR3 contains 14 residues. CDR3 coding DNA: TGCGCCAGCAGCCAAGAGAGGGATCACGGGGAGCTGTTTTTT. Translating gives CASSQERDHGELFF.

CDR3: CASNQGANTGELFF. CDR3 sequence (DNA): TGCGCCAGCAACCAGGGGGCGAACACCGGGGAGCTGTTTTTT. This chain uses TRBV5-1 with TRBJ2-2; 7 positions match TRBD1. The CDR3 runs to 14 residues. The V segment lost 6 bases and the J segment 0 bases; nucleotides outside the gene matches: 2. Germline-derived CDR1 and CDR2 are SGHRS and YFSETQ.

This CDR3 is CASSIDAVTSGRTTGELFF. CDR3 DNA: TGTGCCAGTAGTATAGATGCGGTGACTAGCGGGAGGACGACCGGGGAGCTGTTTTTT. The chain joins TRBV19 to TRBJ2-2, with 13 nucleotides matching TRBD2. V lost 0 bases and J lost 5; bases outside the gene matches: 9. The CDR3 is 19 residues long. Looked up from germline, CDR1 is LNHDA and CDR2 is SQIVND (reference sequence).

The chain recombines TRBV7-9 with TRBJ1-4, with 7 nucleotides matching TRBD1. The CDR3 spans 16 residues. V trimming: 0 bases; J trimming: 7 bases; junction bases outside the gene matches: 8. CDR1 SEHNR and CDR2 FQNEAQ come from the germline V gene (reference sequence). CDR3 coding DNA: TGTGCCAGCAGCTTAGCGACGACAGGGCGGGGTGAAAAACTGTTTTTT. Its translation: CASSLATTGRGEKLFF.

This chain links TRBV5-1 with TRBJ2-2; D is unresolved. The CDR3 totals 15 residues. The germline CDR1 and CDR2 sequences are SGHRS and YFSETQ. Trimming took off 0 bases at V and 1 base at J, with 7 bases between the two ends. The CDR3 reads CASSLAAGNTGELFF. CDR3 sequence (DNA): TGCGCCAGCAGCTTGGCAGCAGGGAACACCGGGGAGCTGTTTTTT.

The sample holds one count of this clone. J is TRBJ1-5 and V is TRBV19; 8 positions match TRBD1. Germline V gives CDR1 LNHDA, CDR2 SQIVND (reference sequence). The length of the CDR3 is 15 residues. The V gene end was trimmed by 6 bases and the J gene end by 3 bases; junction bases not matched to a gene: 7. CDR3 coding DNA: TGTGCCAGTAGGACCGACAGGGGTGACAATCAGCCCCAGCATTTT. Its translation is CASRTDRGDNQPQHF. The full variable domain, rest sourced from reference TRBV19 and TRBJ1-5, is DGGITQSPKYLFRKEGQNVTLSCEQNLNHDAMYWYRQDPGQGLRLIYYSQIVNDFQKGDIAEGYSVSREKKESFPLTVTSAQKNPTAFYLCASRTDRGDNQPQHFGDGTRLSIL.

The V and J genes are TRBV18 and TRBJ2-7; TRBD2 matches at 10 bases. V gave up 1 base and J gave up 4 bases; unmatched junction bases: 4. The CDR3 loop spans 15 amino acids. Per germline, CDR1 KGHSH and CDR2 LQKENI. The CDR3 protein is CASSPLAGGQYEQYF. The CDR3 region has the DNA TGTGCCAGCTCACCACTAGCGGGGGGCCAGTACGAGCAGTACTTC.

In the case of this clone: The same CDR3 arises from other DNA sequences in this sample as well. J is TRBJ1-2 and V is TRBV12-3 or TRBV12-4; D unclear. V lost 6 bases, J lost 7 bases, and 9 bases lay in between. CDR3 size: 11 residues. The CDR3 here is CASSSGVGYTF. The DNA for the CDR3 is TGTGCCAGCAGCTCCGGGGTTGGCTACACCTTC.

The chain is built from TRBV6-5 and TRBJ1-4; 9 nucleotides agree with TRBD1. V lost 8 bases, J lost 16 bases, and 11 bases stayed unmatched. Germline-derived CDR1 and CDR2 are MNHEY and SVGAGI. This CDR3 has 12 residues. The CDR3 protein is CASGKRGQGPFF. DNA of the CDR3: TGTGCCAGCGGGAAGAGGGGACAGGGACCGTTTTTT.

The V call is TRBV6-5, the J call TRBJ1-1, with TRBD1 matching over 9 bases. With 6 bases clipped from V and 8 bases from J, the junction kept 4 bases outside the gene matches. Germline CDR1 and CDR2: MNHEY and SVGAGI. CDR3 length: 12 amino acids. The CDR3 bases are TGTGCCAGCAGGGGGGGGACAGGGGAAGCTTTCTTT. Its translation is CASRGGTGEAFF.

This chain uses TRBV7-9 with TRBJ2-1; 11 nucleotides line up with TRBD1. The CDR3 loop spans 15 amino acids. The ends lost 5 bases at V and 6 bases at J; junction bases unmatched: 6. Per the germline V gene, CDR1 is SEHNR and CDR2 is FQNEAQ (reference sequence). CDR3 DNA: TGTGCCAGCAGCCCTACCGGGACAGGGGGCAATGAGCAGTTCTTC. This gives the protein CASSPTGTGGNEQFF.

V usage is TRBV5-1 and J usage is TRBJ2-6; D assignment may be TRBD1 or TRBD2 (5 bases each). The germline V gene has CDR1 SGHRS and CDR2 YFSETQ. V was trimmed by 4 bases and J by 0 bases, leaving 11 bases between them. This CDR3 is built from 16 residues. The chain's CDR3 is CASSMGRSSGANVLTF. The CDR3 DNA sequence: TGCGCCAGCAGCATGGGACGGAGCTCTGGGGCCAACGTCCTGACTTTC.

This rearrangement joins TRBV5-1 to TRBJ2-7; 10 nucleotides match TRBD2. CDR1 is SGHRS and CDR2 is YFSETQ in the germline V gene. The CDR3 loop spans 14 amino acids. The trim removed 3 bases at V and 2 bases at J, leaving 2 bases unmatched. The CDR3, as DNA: TGCGCCAGCAGCTCTAGCGGGGGCACCTACGAGCAGTACTTC. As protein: CASSSSGGTYEQYF.

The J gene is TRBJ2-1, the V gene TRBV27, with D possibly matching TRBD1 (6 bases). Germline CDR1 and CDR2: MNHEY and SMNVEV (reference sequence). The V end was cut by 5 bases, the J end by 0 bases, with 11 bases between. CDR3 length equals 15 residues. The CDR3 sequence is CASSPTGSSYNEQFF. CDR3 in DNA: TGTGCCAGCAGTCCTACAGGGAGCTCCTACAATGAGCAGTTCTTC.

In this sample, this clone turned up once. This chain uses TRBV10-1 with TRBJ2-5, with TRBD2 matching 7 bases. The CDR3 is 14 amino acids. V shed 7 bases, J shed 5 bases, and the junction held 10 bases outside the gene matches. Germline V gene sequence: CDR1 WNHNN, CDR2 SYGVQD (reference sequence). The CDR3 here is CASTLAEGRETQYF. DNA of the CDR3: TGCGCCAGCACTCTAGCGGAGGGAAGGGAGACCCAGTACTTC.

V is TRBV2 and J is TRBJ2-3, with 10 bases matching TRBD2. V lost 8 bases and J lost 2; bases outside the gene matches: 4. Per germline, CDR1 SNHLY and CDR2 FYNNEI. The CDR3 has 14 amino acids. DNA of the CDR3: TGTGCCAGCTCAGGACTAGCGGCCACAGATACGCAGTATTTT. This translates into CASSGLAATDTQYF. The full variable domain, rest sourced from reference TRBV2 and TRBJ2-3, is EPEVTQTPSHQVTQMGQEVILRCVPISNHLYFYWYRQILGQKVEFLVSFYNNEISEKSEIFDDQFSVERPDGSNFTLKIRSTKLEDSAMYFCASSGLAATDTQYFGPGTRLTVL.

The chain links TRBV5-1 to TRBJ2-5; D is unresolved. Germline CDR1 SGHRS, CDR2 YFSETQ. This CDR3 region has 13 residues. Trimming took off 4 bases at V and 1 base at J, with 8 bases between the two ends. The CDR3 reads CASSPSFQETQYF. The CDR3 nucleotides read TGCGCCAGCAGCCCCAGTTTCCAAGAGACCCAGTACTTC.

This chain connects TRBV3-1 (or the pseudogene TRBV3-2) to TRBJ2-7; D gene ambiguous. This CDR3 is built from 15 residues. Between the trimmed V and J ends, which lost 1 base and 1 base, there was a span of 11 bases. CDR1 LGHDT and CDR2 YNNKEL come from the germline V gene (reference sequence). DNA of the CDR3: TGTGCCAGCAGCCAAGGAGGCGCGTCGTCCTACGAGCAGTACTTC. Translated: CASSQGGASSYEQYF.

The CDR3 is CASTSSGGTGNQPQHF. The CDR3 nucleotides read TGTGCCAGCACCAGTAGCGGGGGAACGGGCAATCAGCCCCAGCATTTT. The chain joins TRBV7-8 to TRBJ1-5; D might be TRBD1 (5 bases). The germline V gene encodes CDR1 SGHVS and CDR2 FQNEAQ. The length of the CDR3 is 16 residues. V was clipped by 7 bases and J by 2 bases, with 18 bases between them.

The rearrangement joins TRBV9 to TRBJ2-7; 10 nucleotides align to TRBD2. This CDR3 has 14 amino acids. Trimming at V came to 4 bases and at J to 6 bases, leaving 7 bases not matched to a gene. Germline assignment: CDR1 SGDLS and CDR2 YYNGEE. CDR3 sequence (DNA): TGTGCCAGCAGCCCGCAACTAGCGGGACCCGAGCAGTACTTC. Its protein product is CASSPQLAGPEQYF.

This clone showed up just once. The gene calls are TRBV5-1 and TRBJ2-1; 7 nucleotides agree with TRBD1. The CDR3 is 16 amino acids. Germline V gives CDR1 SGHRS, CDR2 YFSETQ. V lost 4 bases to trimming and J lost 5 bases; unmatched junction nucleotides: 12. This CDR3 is CASSPTTGLRDNEQFF. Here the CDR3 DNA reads TGCGCCAGCAGCCCCACGACAGGGCTGAGAGACAATGAGCAGTTCTTC.

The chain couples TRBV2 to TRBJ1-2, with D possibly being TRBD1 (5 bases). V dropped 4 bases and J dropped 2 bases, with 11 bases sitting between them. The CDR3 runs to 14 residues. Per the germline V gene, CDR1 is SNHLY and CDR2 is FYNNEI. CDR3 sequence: CASSGQRENYGYTF. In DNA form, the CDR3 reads TGTGCCAGCAGTGGACAGAGAGAAAACTATGGCTACACCTTC.

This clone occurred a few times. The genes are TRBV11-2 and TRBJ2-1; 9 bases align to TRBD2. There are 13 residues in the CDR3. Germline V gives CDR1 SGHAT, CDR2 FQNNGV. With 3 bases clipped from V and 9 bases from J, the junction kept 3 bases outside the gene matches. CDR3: CASSFAGGGEQFF. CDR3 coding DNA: TGTGCCAGCAGCTTTGCGGGGGGGGGTGAGCAGTTCTTC.

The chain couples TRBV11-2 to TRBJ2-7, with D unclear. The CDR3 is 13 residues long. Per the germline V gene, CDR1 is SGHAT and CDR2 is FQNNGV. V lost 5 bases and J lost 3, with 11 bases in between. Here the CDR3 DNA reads TGTGCCAGCAGCCCCGCATTAGTCTACGAGCAGTACTTC. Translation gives CASSPALVYEQYF.

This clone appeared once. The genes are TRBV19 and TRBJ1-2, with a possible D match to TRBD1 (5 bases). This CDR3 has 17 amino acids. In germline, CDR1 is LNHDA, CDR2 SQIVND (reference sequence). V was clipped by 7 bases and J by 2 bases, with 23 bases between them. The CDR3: CASIPRAGRLVNYGYTF. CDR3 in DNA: TGTGCCAGTATCCCAAGGGCAGGGCGTTTGGTGAACTATGGCTACACCTTC.

CDR3 sequence (DNA): TGTGCCAGCAGCTTGGTTACGGCGGGTAATGAAAAACTGTTTTTT. It encodes CASSLVTAGNEKLFF. This chain uses TRBV5-4 with TRBJ1-4; D is uncertain. CDR3 length: 15 amino acids. Trimming shortened V by 0 bases and J by 4 bases, and 10 bases separated the two germline ends. Germline CDR1 is SGHNT and CDR2 is YYREEE (reference sequence).

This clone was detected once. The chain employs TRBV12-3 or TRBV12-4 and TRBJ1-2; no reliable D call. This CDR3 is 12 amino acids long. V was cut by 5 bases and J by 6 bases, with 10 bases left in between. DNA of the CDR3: TGTGCCAGCAGTCACCCTTGGCATGGCTACACCTTC. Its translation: CASSHPWHGYTF.

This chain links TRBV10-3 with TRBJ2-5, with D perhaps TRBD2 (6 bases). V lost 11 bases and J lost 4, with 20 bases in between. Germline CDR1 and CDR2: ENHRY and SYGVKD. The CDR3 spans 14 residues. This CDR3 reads CAPYGPRDLETQYF. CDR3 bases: TGTGCCCCTTACGGGCCCCGGGACTTAGAGACCCAGTACTTC.

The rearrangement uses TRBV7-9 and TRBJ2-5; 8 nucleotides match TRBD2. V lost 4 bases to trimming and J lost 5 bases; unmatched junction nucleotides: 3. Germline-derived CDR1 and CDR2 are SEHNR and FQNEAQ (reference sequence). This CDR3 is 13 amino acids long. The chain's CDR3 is CASSSAGVETQYF. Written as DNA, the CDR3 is TGTGCCAGCAGCTCAGCGGGAGTGGAGACCCAGTACTTC.